Following are 17 T cell receptor beta chains from one sample sequenced in a study of CD8 T cells in ankylosing spondylitis (dated by TCRdb to 2015 to 2018). Library construction relied on 5' RACE. The sequencing machine was an Illumina HiSeq 2500. Through fastp at Q25 and MiXCR, TCRdb rebuilt clones from the public reads, retaining in-frame beta chains. Here each entry gathers all rows of one CDR3 protein and keeps the most common genes and DNA. The sample records more than 110,000 distinct CDR3 sequences, 8% to 9% of which are singletons. The ten largest clones represent about 7.1% of the sample. What was sequenced was synovial fluid, either unsorted or a sorted T cell fraction (not recorded which). These receptors were obtained from a male donor with ankylosing spondylitis.

Ten or more counts support this clonotype. V is TRBV29-1 and J is TRBJ2-5, with D tentatively TRBD2 (5 bases). This CDR3 comprises 12 residues. Deletions cut 4 bases from V and 3 bases from J, with 9 bases between. Per germline, CDR1 SQVTM and CDR2 ANQGSEA. CDR3 DNA sequence: TGCAGCGTTGGGCTAGCCAAAGAGACCCAGTACTTC. This codes for CSVGLAKETQYF.

V usage is TRBV6-1 and J usage is TRBJ2-1; the match to TRBD1 covers 7 bases. Germline values: CDR1 MNHNS, CDR2 SASEGT. Trimming cost V 5 bases and J 5 bases; bases outside gene matches: 6. The CDR3 is 14 residues long. DNA for the CDR3: TGTGCCAGCAGTAAGGACAGGATCGACAATGAGCAGTTCTTC. It encodes CASSKDRIDNEQFF.

J is TRBJ2-2 and V is TRBV20-1; D is possibly TRBD1 or TRBD2 (6 bases each). From germline, CDR1 is DFQATT and CDR2 SNEGSKA (reference sequence). CDR3 length: 14 amino acids. V gave up 2 bases and J gave up 5 bases, with 12 bases separating them. CDR3 residues: CSARRGASTGELFF. In DNA form, the CDR3 reads TGCAGTGCTAGAAGGGGGGCGAGTACCGGGGAGCTGTTTTTT.

At least ten counts were recorded for this clonotype. This chain joins TRBV18 and TRBJ1-5; D is unresolved. The germline V gene encodes CDR1 KGHSH and CDR2 LQKENI. This CDR3 has 14 amino acids. Trimming shortened V by 1 base and J by 3 bases, and 7 bases separated the two germline ends. The CDR3 reads CASSPQGLNQPQHF. CDR3 nucleotides: TGTGCCAGCTCACCACAGGGCCTCAATCAGCCCCAGCATTTT.

The chain recombines TRBV15 with TRBJ1-2; the D is unclear. There are 15 residues in the CDR3. CDR1 LNHNV and CDR2 YYDKDF come from the germline V gene (reference sequence). V gave up 0 bases and J gave up 4 bases, with 12 bases separating them. DNA for the CDR3: TGTGCCACCAGCAGAGAAACAGTTGGGATCTATGGCTACACCTTC. It encodes CATSRETVGIYGYTF.

This clonotype was recorded many times. The chain has TRBV6-1 and TRBJ2-1; 10 bases align to TRBD2. The trim removed 7 bases at V and 2 bases at J, leaving 5 bases unmatched. There are 15 residues in the CDR3. Germline-derived CDR1 and CDR2 are MNHNS and SASEGT. The DNA for the CDR3 is TGTGCCAGCAATCTAGCGGGGGTCACCTACAATGAGCAGTTCTTC. This codes for CASNLAGVTYNEQFF.

This clonotype was seen many times. The chain recombines TRBV24-1 with TRBJ2-3; TRBD2 matches at 7 bases. V shed 3 bases and J 5 bases; nucleotides not matched to a gene: 4. From germline, CDR1 is KGHDR and CDR2 SFDVKD. CDR3 length: 14 amino acids. CDR3 nucleotides: TGTGCCACCAGTGATCAACTAGCGTTAGATACGCAGTATTTT. This encodes CATSDQLALDTQYF.

J is TRBJ2-5 and V is TRBV2, with D perhaps matching TRBD2 (5 bases). The CDR3 has 16 residues. V gave up 7 bases and J gave up 0 bases, with 18 bases separating them. CDR1 and CDR2 (germline): SNHLY, FYNNEI. CDR3: CASNSRASQYQETQYF. The CDR3 nucleotides read TGTGCCAGCAATAGTAGGGCTAGCCAGTACCAAGAGACCCAGTACTTC.

This clonotype was recorded at least ten times. This chain uses TRBV5-1 with TRBJ2-3; perhaps TRBD1 as D (6 bases). The ends were cut back, 4 bases at V and 6 bases at J, with 18 bases in the middle. The germline gives CDR1 SGHRS, CDR2 YFSETQ. The CDR3 sequence is 15 residues long. CDR3 sequence: CASSEGDPGVDTQYF. DNA of the CDR3: TGCGCCAGCAGCGAGGGAGACCCAGGGGTGGATACGCAGTATTTT.

The rearrangement joins TRBV30 to TRBJ1-6; D remains unclear. The CDR3 length is 16 residues. Germline-derived CDR1 and CDR2 are GTSNPN and SVGIG (reference sequence). The V end was cut by 1 base, the J end by 0 bases, with 10 bases between. The CDR3 sequence is CAWSGDQSSYNSPLHF. The CDR3, as DNA: TGTGCCTGGAGTGGGGATCAGAGCTCCTATAATTCACCCCTCCACTTT.

The chain's CDR3 is CASSPVNGQSTYEQYF. In nucleotides, the CDR3 is TGTGCCAGCTCACCGGTGAACGGACAGAGTACCTACGAGCAGTACTTC. The V gene is TRBV18, the J gene TRBJ2-7; TRBD1 might be the D (6 bases). This CDR3 contains 16 residues. Germline lookup yields CDR1 KGHSH and CDR2 LQKENI. Between the trimmed V and J ends, which lost 3 bases and 2 bases, there was a span of 17 bases.

This clonotype was seen only a few times. The chain has TRBV5-1 and TRBJ1-2; D gene uncertain. The germline CDR1 and CDR2 sequences are SGHRS and YFSETQ. CDR3 length equals 12 residues. V was clipped by 3 bases and J by 6 bases, with 9 bases between them. CDR3 nucleotides: TGCGCCAGCAGCTCGAACCGGGATGGCTACACCTTC. This sequence encodes CASSSNRDGYTF.

This clonotype was counted many times. The genes are TRBV24-1 and TRBJ2-1; a weak D match, TRBD2 (7 bases). The germline V gene has CDR1 KGHDR and CDR2 SFDVKD. The CDR3 runs to 16 residues. The V end lost 0 bases, the J end lost 4 bases, and 12 bases lay between the germline ends. The CDR3 sequence is CATSDLGGGGYNEQFF. CDR3 DNA sequence: TGTGCCACCAGTGATTTGGGGGGAGGGGGATACAATGAGCAGTTCTTC.

This clonotype has at least ten counts. This chain uses TRBV5-1 with TRBJ1-2; possibly TRBD1 for D (5 bases). The germline V gene has CDR1 SGHRS and CDR2 YFSETQ. Trimming pared 3 bases from V and 2 bases from J, leaving 11 bases between. This CDR3 has 14 amino acids. CDR3 in DNA: TGCGCCAGCAGCTCCGGTGCAGGGAACTATGGCTACACCTTC. It yields the protein CASSSGAGNYGYTF.

This clonotype occurred a few times. The genes are TRBV14 and TRBJ2-7, with D perhaps matching TRBD2 (6 bases). Trimming removed 0 bases from V and 3 bases from J, with 15 bases in between. This CDR3 contains 16 residues. In germline, CDR1 is SGHDN, CDR2 FVKESK. CDR3 sequence: CASSQDTGRRGYEQYF. In nucleotides, the CDR3 is TGTGCCAGCAGCCAAGATACGGGGCGGAGGGGCTACGAGCAGTACTTC.

This clonotype showed up many times. An end of the junction differs from the germline gene, which may be a read error. The chain links TRBV5-1 to TRBJ2-4; tentative D call: TRBD2 (6 bases). The germline V gene encodes CDR1 SGHRS and CDR2 YFSETQ. The length of the CDR3 is 16 residues. The CDR3 coding sequence is TGCGCCAGCAGGCAAGACCCCTGGCGGGAAGAGGACATTCAGTGCTTC. Translation: CASRQDPWREEDIQCF.

Details on this clonotype: An end of the junction differs from the germline gene, which may be a read error. J is TRBJ1-2 and V is TRBV6-1; D ambiguous. Germline values: CDR1 MNHNS, CDR2 SASEGT. The CDR3 is 13 residues long. CDR3 sequence: CASRRRSGSLPFF. The DNA of the CDR3 is TGTGCCAGCAGACGGAGGTCGGGATCCCTACCTTTCTTC.